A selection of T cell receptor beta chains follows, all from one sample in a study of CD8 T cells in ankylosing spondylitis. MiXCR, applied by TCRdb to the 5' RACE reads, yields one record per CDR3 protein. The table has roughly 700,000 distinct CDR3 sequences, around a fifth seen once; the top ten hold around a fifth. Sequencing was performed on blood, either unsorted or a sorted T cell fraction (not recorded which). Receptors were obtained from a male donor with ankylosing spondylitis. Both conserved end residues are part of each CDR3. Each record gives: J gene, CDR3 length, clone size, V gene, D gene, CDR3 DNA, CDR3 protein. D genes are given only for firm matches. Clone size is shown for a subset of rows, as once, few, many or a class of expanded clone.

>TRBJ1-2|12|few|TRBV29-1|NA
TGCAGCGTTGCGACAGGTCGCTATGGCTACACCTTC
CSVATGRYGYTF
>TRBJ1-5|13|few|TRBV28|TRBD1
TGTGTCGCAGGGGGCAGGGGTAATCAGCCCCAGCATTTT
CVAGGRGNQPQHF
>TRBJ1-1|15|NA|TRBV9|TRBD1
TGTGCCAGCAGCGTAGGAGGGGGCCAGAACACTGAAGCTTTCTTT
CASSVGGGQNTEAFF
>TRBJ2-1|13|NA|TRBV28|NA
TGTGCCACCTCTGGGGATACCTACAATGAGCAGTTCTTC
CATSGDTYNEQFF
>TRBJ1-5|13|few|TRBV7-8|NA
TGTGCCAGCAGCTACCACTTGAATCAGCCCCAGCATTTT
CASSYHLNQPQHF
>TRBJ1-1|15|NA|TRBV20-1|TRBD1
TGCAGTGCTCCGCGGACAGGAGCCCTGAACACTGAAGCTTTCTTT
CSAPRTGALNTEAFF
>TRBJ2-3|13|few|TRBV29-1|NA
TGCAGCGTTGCGGGGAAATACACAGATACGCAGTATTTT
CSVAGKYTDTQYF
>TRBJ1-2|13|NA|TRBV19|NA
TGTGCCAGTAGTATCGCCTCCACACATGGCTACACCTTC
CASSIASTHGYTF
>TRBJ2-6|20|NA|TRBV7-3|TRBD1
TGTGCCAGCAGCTCCCCCTATCGGGGACAGGGAAACTCTGGGGCCAACGTCCTGACTTTC
CASSSPYRGQGNSGANVLTF
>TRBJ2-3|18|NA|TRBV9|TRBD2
TGTGCCAGCAGCGTAGCGAGCGGGGGGGCCGCTAGCACAGATACGCAGTATTTT
CASSVASGGAASTDTQYF
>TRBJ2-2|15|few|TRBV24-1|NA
TGTGCCACCAGTGCCCTGGACAAAGACACCGGGGAGCTGTTTTTT
CATSALDKDTGELFF
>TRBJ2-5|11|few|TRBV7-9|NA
TGTGCCAGCACCCCGTCGGAGACCCAGTACTTC
CASTPSETQYF
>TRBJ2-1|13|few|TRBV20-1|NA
TGCAGTGCGGAGGGGGCCTCCTACAATGAGCAGTTCTTC
CSAEGASYNEQFF
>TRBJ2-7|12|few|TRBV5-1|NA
TGCGCCAGCAGCTTGGTGGATGGCGAGCAGTACTTC
CASSLVDGEQYF
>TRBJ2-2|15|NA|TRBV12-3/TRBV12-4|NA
TGTGCCAGCAGTTTGCGGCACAAGAACACCGGGGAGCTGTTTTTT
CASSLRHKNTGELFF
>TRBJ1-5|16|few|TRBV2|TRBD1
TGTGCCAGCAACCGGGACAGGGGGATTAGCAATCAGCCCCAGCATTTT
CASNRDRGISNQPQHF
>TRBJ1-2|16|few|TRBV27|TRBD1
TGTGCCAGCAGTAATCTCCCGGGACAGAGGAACTATGGCTACACCTTC
CASSNLPGQRNYGYTF
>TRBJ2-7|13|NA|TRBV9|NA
TGTGCCAGCAGCTCCCGCGTGGGGTACGAGCAGTACTTC
CASSSRVGYEQYF
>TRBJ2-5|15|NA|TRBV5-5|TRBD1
TGTGCCAGCAGCTCTCGACAGGGCGCTATGGAGACCCAGTACTTC
CASSSRQGAMETQYF
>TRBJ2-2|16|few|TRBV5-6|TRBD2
TGTGCCAGCAGCTTCATTAGCGGGAAGTACACCGGGGAGCTGTTTTTT
CASSFISGKYTGELFF
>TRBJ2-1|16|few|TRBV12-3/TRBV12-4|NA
TGTGCCAGCAGTTTAGACTTCCGGGACTCATACAATGAGCAGTTCTTC
CASSLDFRDSYNEQFF
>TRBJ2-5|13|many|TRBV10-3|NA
TGTGCCACCGGTGAGACCCCACAAGAGACCCAGTACTTC
CATGETPQETQYF
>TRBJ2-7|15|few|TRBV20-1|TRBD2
TGCAGTGCTAGAAAAAGCGGGAGGGCTCACTACGAGCAGTACTTC
CSARKSGRAHYEQYF
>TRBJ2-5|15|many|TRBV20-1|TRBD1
TGCAGTGCTTTAAAACCGGGACAGATACAAGAGACCCAGTACTTC
CSALKPGQIQETQYF
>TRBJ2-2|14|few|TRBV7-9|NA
TGTGCCAGCAGCATCCAACAGGGTTCCGGGGAGCTGTTTTTT
CASSIQQGSGELFF
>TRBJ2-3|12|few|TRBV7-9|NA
TGTGCCAGCAGCACTACAGGGAGTGCGCAGTATTTT
CASSTTGSAQYF
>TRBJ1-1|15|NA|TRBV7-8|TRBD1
TGTGCCAGCAGCTACCTGACAGGGTCGATCACTGAAGCTTTCTTT
CASSYLTGSITEAFF